This TCR beta chain was obtained from a study of CD8 T cells in ankylosing spondylitis. Study-wide results and caveats: The study identified a TCR beta motif of about eight highly homologous variants that appeared characteristic of ankylosing spondylitis blood. The disease-linked clones had a CD8+ phenotype and low blood frequencies. Past research had described some motif variants in reactive arthritis synovial fluid and blood. As reported, disease-linked clones showed significant enrichment in matched ankylosing spondylitis synovial fluid.

Each CDR3 protein gets one entry after TCRdb re-called the 5' RACE reads with MiXCR. The sample contains 250,000 to 350,000 distinct CDR3 sequences, around 8% of which appear only once. This clonotype has just a few counts. No antigen is known for it. CDR3 size: 13 residues. Trimming cost V 7 bases and J 6 bases, with 13 bases left between them. Looked up from germline, CDR1 is SGHTA and CDR2 is FQGNSA. The material sequenced was blood, either unsorted or a sorted T cell fraction (not recorded which). This receptor was taken from a male donor with ankylosing spondylitis. This sequence joins TRBV7-2 and TRBJ2-1, with D possibly matching TRBD2 (6 bases). CDR3 DNA sequence: TGTGCCAGCACCCCGGGACTGCCCAATGAGCAGTTCTTC. Protein product: CASTPGLPNEQFF.